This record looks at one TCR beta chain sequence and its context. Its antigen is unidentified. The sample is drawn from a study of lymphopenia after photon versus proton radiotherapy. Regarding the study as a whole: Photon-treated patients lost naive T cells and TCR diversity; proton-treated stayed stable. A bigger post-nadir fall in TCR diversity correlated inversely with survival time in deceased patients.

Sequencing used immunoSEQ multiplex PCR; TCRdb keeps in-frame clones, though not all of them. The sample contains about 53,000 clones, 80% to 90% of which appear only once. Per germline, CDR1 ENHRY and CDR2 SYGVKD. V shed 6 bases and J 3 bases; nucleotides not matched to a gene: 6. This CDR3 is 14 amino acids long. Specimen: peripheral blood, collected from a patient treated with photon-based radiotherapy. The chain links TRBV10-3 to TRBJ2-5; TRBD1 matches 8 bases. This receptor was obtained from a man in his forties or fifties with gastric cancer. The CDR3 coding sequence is TGTGCCATCAGGGGGGGACAGGACGAAGAGACCCAGTACTTC. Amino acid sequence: CAIRGGQDEETQYF.